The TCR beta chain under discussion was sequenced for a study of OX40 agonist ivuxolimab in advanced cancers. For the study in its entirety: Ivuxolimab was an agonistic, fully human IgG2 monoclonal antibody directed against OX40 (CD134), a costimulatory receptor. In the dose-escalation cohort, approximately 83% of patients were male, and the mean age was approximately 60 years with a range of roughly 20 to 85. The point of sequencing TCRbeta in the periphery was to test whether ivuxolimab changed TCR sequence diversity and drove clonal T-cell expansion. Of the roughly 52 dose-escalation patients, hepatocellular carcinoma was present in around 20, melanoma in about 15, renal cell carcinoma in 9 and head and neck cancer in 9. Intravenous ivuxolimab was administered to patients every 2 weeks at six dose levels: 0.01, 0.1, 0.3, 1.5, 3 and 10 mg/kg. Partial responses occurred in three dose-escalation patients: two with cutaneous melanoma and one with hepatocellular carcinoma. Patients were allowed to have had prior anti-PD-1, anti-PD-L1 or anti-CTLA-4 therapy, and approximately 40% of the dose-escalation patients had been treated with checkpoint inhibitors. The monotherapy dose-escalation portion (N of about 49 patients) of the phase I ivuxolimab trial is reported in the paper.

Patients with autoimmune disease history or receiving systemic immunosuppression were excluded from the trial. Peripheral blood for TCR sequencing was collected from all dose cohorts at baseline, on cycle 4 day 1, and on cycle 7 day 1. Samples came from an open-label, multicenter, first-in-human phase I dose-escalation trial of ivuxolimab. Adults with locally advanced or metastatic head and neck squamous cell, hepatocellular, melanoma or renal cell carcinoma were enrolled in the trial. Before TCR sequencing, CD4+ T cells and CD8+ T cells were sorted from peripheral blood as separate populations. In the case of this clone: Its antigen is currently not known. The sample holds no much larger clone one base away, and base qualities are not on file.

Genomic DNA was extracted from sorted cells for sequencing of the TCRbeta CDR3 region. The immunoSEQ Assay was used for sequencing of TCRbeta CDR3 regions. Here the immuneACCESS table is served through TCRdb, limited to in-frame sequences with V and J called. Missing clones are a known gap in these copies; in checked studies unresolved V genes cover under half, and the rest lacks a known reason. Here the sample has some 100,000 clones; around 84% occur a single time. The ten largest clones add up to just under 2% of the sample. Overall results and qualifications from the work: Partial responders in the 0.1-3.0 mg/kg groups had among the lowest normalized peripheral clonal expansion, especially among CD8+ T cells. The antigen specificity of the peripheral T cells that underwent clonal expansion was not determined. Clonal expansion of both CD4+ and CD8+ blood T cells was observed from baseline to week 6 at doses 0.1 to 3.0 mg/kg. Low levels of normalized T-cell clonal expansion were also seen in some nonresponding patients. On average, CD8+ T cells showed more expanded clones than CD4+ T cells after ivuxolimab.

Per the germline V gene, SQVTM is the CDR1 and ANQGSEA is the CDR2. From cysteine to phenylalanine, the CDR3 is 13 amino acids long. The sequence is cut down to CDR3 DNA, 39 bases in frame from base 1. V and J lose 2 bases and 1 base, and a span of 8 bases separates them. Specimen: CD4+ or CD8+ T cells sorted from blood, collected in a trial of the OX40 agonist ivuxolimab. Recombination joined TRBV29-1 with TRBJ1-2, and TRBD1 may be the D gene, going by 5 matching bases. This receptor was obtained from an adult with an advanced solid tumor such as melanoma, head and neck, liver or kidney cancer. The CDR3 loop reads CSVERQRNYGYTF. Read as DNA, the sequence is TGCAGCGTTGAAAGACAGCGTAACTATGGCTACACCTTC.